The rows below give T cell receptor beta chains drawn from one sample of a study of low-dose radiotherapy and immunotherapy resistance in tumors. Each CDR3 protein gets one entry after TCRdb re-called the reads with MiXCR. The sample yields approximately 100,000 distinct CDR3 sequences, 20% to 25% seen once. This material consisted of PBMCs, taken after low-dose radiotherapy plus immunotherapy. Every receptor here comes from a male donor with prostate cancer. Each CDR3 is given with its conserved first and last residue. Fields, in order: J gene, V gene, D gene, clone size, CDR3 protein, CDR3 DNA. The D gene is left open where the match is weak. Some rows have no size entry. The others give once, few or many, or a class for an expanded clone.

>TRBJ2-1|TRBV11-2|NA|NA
CASSLAGYEQFF
TGTGCCAGCAGCCTCGCAGGGTATGAGCAGTTCTTC
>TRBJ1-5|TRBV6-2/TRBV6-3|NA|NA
CASSYSQDRQPQHF
TGTGCCAGCAGTTACTCGCAGGATCGGCAGCCCCAGCATTTT
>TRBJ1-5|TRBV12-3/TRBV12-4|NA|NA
CASNMGRGNQPQHF
TGTGCCAGCAATATGGGAAGGGGGAATCAGCCCCAGCATTTT
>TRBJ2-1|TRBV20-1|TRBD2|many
CSVQGLAGEEQFF
TGCAGTGTCCAGGGACTAGCGGGGGAGGAGCAGTTCTTC
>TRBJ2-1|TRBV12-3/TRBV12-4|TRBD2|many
CASRATSGGSYNEQFF
TGTGCCAGCAGGGCGACTAGCGGGGGGTCCTACAATGAGCAGTTCTTC
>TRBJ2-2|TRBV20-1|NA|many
CSAKRPVVAGELFF
TGCAGTGCTAAGCGGCCTGTAGTCGCCGGGGAGCTGTTTTTT
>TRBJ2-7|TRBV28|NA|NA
CASADSGPYEQYF
TGTGCCAGCGCCGATAGCGGACCCTACGAGCAGTACTTC
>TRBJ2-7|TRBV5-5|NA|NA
CASSLHGGLTYEQYF
TGTGCCAGCAGCTTGCACGGCGGTCTAACCTACGAGCAGTACTTC
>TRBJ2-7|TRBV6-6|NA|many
CASSYDSSYEQYF
TGTGCCAGCAGTTACGACAGCTCCTACGAGCAGTACTTC
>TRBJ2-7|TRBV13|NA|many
CASSPGGGQSSYEQYF
TGTGCCAGCAGTCCAGGGGGGGGACAGAGCTCCTACGAGCAGTACTTC
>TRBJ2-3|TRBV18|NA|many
CASSPQGRDTQYF
TGTGCCAGCTCACCTCAGGGAAGAGATACGCAGTATTTT
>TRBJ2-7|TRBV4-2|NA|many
CASSQEGSPGYEQYF
TGTGCCAGCAGCCAAGAAGGGTCCCCCGGCTACGAGCAGTACTTC
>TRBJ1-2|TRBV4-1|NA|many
CASSQVSALGNYGYTF
TGCGCCAGCAGCCAAGTTTCCGCCCTTGGGAACTATGGCTACACCTTC
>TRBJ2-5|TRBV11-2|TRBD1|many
CASSLGQGKTQYF
TGTGCCAGCAGCTTAGGACAGGGGAAGACCCAGTACTTC
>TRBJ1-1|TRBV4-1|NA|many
CASSQGRANTEAFF
TGCGCCAGCAGCCAGGGACGGGCGAACACTGAAGCTTTCTTT
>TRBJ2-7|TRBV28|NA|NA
CASSFLGAPYEQYF
TGTGCCAGCAGTTTCTTGGGCGCCCCATACGAGCAGTACTTC
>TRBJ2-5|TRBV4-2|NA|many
CASSQGTGGVQETQYF
TGTGCCAGCAGCCAAGGGACGGGCGGAGTACAAGAGACCCAGTACTTC
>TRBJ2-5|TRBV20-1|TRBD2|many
CSGKPPGLAGVQYF
TGCAGTGGAAAACCCCCGGGACTAGCGGGGGTTCAGTACTTC
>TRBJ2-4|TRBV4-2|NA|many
CASSPIPGTENIQYF
TGTGCCAGCAGCCCGATCCCCGGGACCGAAAACATTCAGTACTTC
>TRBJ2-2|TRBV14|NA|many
CASSQVLRSTGELFF
TGTGCCAGCAGCCAAGTACTCAGGTCCACCGGGGAGCTGTTTTTT
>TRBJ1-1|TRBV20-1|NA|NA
CSAKLGQGISEAFF
TGCAGTGCTAAGCTCGGGCAGGGAATTTCTGAAGCTTTCTTT
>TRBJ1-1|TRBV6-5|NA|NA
CARRSSHRVGAEAFF
TGTGCCAGGAGGTCGTCTCACAGGGTTGGAGCTGAAGCTTTCTTT
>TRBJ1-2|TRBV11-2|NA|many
CASSPNRGGNRGYTF
TGTGCCAGCAGCCCCAACCGCGGCGGCAACCGTGGCTACACCTTC